This TCR beta chain was identified during a study of T cells in Graves' hyperthyroidism and ophthalmopathy. TCR beta CDR3 sequences were amplified from RNA transcripts. With the HTBI primer set, the TCR CDR3 went through a first round of RT-PCR. From the multiplex PCR reads, TCRdb called clonotypes with MiXCR, one entry per CDR3 protein. The sample consists of 250,000 to 300,000 distinct CDR3 sequences, roughly a fifth of them appearing once. Germline CDR1 is MGHDK and CDR2 is SYGVNS. V was cut by 4 bases and J by 1 base, with 8 bases left in between. The CDR3 covers 13 residues. The clonotype originates from a man aged 45 to 65 with Graves' ophthalmopathy. The genes are TRBV25-1 and TRBJ2-7; possible D gene TRBD2, 5 bases. The sequencing sample was made of blood. The CDR3 DNA follows: TGTGCCAGCAGTGCGGGATTTTCCTACGAGCAGTACTTC. Encoded protein: CASSAGFSYEQYF.